This T cell receptor (beta chain) was sequenced for a study of patients and donors after allogeneic stem cell transplantation (dated by TCRdb to the early 2020s). Library construction relied on RT-PCR. Sequencing relied on a NextSeq 550. TCRdb trimmed the raw reads at Q25, called clones with MiXCR and kept productive beta chains. Rows merge per CDR3 protein into single entries with the most common DNA and genes. Here the sample has more than 7,500 distinct CDR3 sequences; approximately 10% occur a single time. The ten largest clones represent 45% to 60% of the sample. This clonotype is labeled large (0.1 to 1%). There is no known antigen for this receptor. No base quality information exists; no much larger clone differs at one position. This TCR derives from a human donor who was either an allogeneic HSCT recipient or a stem cell or donor lymphocyte infusion donor (not recorded which). It is not recorded whose cells these are; they may come from a transplant donor. Sequencing was performed on blood, either unsorted or a sorted T cell fraction (not recorded which).

Read as DNA, the sequence is TGCAGTGCTGTCCCGGGACAGGGATCGAACACTGAAGCTTTCTTT. Its protein product is CSAVPGQGSNTEAFF. The sequence links TRBV20-1 to TRBJ1-1; 9 nucleotides in the junction match TRBD1. The CDR3 numbers 15 residues from cysteine through phenylalanine. Only the CDR3 portion is preserved as DNA: 45 bases, with reading frame beginning at the first base. V is pruned by 5 bases and J by 1 base, leaving 8 bases of the junction without a gene match. The germline V gene (reference sequence) yields DFQATT for CDR1 and SNEGSKA for CDR2.